These 22 T cell receptor beta chains were sequenced from one sample in a study of molecular identifiers for immune sequencing clone quantification. TCRdb recomputed calls from the PCR reads with MiXCR, one row per CDR3 protein. Seen here are about 40,000 distinct CDR3 sequences, 24% observed once, and the top ten hold 0.98%. Sequencing was done on a sample of naive CD8+ T cells from blood, with Jurkat cell RNA spiked in. Subset in this sample: FACS-sorted CD8+CD4-CCR7+CD45RA+ naive T cells. The source of these receptors is a human donor in good health. Some libraries in this study had Jurkat cell RNA spiked in.

Regarding this clonotype: A read error is possible here, since a much larger clone lies one base away. The rearrangement links TRBV4-1 to TRBJ2-3; TRBD1 matches 10 bases. The germline gives CDR1 MGHRA, CDR2 YSYEKL. The J segment lost 4 bases and the V segment lost 4 bases, leaving 11 bases of the junction unmatched. CDR3 size: 17 residues. The CDR3 loop reads CASSPPRGQGYADTQYF. CDR3 nucleotide sequence: TGCGCCAGCAGCCCTCCCCGGGGACAGGGGTATGCAGATACGCAGTATTTT.

CDR3 nucleotide sequence: TGTGCCAGTAGTAGCCCCCCGGACAGGCCCACTTTTATCGATGAGCAGTTCTTC. This translates into CASSSPPDRPTFIDEQFF. This chain uses TRBV19 with TRBJ2-1; 7 bases fit TRBD1. This CDR3 region has 18 residues. Trimming took 4 bases from V and 8 from J; bases not matched to a gene: 20. Germline CDR1 reads LNHDA; CDR2 reads SQIVND (reference sequence).

Notes on this clonotype: A much larger clone is a single base away; this may be a read error. The chain combines TRBV9 with TRBJ1-1, with D uncertain. The CDR3 has 13 residues. V dropped 2 bases and J dropped 5 bases, with 10 bases sitting between them. Germline V gene sequence: CDR1 SGDLS, CDR2 YYNGEE. CDR3 sequence (DNA): TGTGCCAGCAGCGTGGAGCCTTGGACTGAAGCTTTCTTT. It is translated as CASSVEPWTEAFF.

J is TRBJ2-7 and V is TRBV2, with D perhaps matching TRBD2 (5 bases). CDR1 is SNHLY and CDR2 is FYNNEI in the germline V gene. The CDR3 spans 14 residues. Trimming removed 0 bases at V and 2 bases at J, with 8 bases between. DNA for the CDR3: TGTGCCAGCAGTGAAGCTCGGGAAGCCTACGAGCAGTACTTC. Translated: CASSEAREAYEQYF.

This clonotype was picked up many times. V gene TRBV7-9 combines with J gene TRBJ1-1; no firm D call. The length of the CDR3 is 12 residues. The germline V and J ends were trimmed by 1 base and 7 bases, with 7 bases remaining between them. CDR1 is SEHNR and CDR2 is FQNEAQ in the germline V gene (reference sequence). Here the CDR3 DNA reads TGTGCCAGCAGCTTAGGATCGGTTGAAGCTTTCTTT. It is translated as CASSLGSVEAFF.

The gene calls are TRBV5-4 and TRBJ1-2, with 9 positions matching TRBD1. From germline, CDR1 is SGHNT and CDR2 YYREEE (reference sequence). The trim removed 4 bases at V and 9 bases at J, leaving 10 bases unmatched. The CDR3 is 14 amino acids. CDR3 DNA: TGTGCCAGCAGCCCAGCGACAGGGGGTTCTCGCTACACCTTC. As protein: CASSPATGGSRYTF.

The J gene is TRBJ2-2, the V gene TRBV13; D ambiguous. This CDR3 is 16 amino acids long. V lost 5 bases and J lost 0, with 13 bases in between. Germline V lookup: CDR1 PRHDT, CDR2 FYEKMQ (reference sequence). The chain's CDR3 is CASSTLTVSNTGELFF. The CDR3 bases are TGTGCCAGCAGCACCTTAACAGTTTCGAACACCGGGGAGCTGTTTTTT.

This clonotype is deemed medium-sized. This sequence joins TRBV4-3 and TRBJ2-4; D is possibly TRBD1 (6 bases). The CDR3 sequence is 17 residues long. Germline V gene data show CDR1 as LGHNA and CDR2 as YSLEER. Trimming cost V 0 bases and J 0 bases, with 12 bases left between them. CDR3 region: CASSQDYRVLAKNIQYF. In nucleotides, the CDR3 is TGCGCCAGCAGCCAAGACTACAGGGTACTAGCCAAAAACATTCAGTACTTC.

This clonotype was observed many times. J is TRBJ1-1 and V is TRBV9; D is ambiguous. The CDR3 is 15 amino acids. Germline-derived CDR1 and CDR2 are SGDLS and YYNGEE. V was pared by 0 bases and J by 0 bases, with 9 bases between. CDR3 DNA: TGTGCCAGCAGCGTAGGAGATTACATGAACACTGAAGCTTTCTTT. Protein sequence: CASSVGDYMNTEAFF.

On this clonotype: No conserved phenylalanine or tryptophan is present at the end of the CDR3, so a read error is the likely explanation. The chain joins TRBV12-3 or TRBV12-4 to TRBJ2-7; D is ambiguous. Trimming took 6 bases from V and 3 from J, leaving 6 bases between them. The CDR3 consists of 11 residues. CDR3 coding DNA: TGTGCCAGCAGCCTAGGCTACGAGCAGTACCTC. This gives the protein CASSLGYEQYL.

In its sample, this clonotype was seen a few times. A much larger clone lies a single base off, so this may be a read error. The chain has TRBV25-1 and TRBJ2-3, with a tentative D call TRBD1 (5 bases). The CDR3 is 14 residues long. Germline CDR1 and CDR2: MGHDK and SYGVNS. The CDR3 protein is CASSESMGTGTQYF. CDR3 DNA sequence: TGTGCCAGCAGTGAATCGATGGGCACAGGTACGCAGTATTTT. The entire variable domain, with the rest obtained from reference TRBV25-1 and TRBJ2-3, is as follows: EADIYQTPRYLVIGTGKKITLECSQTMGHDKMYWYQQDPGMELHLIHYSYGVNSTEKGDLSSESTVSRIRTEHFPLTLESARPSHTSQYLCASSESMGTGTQYFGPGTRLTVL.

As for this clonotype: A much larger clone differs from this one at a single base, so this may be a read error. The chain carries TRBV4-1 and TRBJ2-7; D may correspond to TRBD1 or TRBD2 (5 bases each). Germline V gene sequence: CDR1 MGHRA, CDR2 YSYEKL. The CDR3 has 15 amino acids. This CDR3 reads CASRQKRTGPYEQYF. CDR3 nucleotide sequence: TGCGCCAGCCGCCAAAAAAGGACGGGGCCCTACGAGCAGTACTTC.

This clonotype was picked up many times. The V call is TRBV5-8, the J call TRBJ2-2; D ambiguous. This CDR3 region has 17 residues. With 3 bases removed from V and 1 base from J, the gap between germline ends came to 16 bases. Germline V lookup: CDR1 SGHTS, CDR2 YDEGEE. This chain's CDR3 is CASSSKTHTLNTGELFF. The CDR3 DNA sequence: TGTGCCAGCAGCTCTAAGACGCACACACTGAACACCGGGGAGCTGTTTTTT.

This clonotype has ten or more counts. J is TRBJ2-3 and V is TRBV6-2 or TRBV6-3, with 7 bases fitting TRBD1. V lost 5 bases to trimming and J lost 8 bases; unmatched junction nucleotides: 10. Germline CDR1 and CDR2: MNHEY and SVGEGT. The CDR3 is 14 amino acids. The DNA for the CDR3 is TGTGCCAGCAGTCCAACAGGGGCACAGACTACGCAGTATTTT. This sequence encodes CASSPTGAQTTQYF.

This chain connects TRBV28 to TRBJ2-7, with D uncertain. The V and J ends lost 6 bases and 6 bases respectively, with 12 bases between them. Germline V gives CDR1 MDHEN, CDR2 SYDVKM. The CDR3 runs 12 residues. CDR3 region: CASSPLGLEQYF. The CDR3 DNA reads as TGTGCCAGCAGCCCTCTCGGGCTCGAGCAGTACTTC.

This clonotype came up many times. V is TRBV7-9 and J is TRBJ2-7; 7 bases fit TRBD1. With 5 bases clipped from V and 6 bases from J, the junction kept 4 bases outside the gene matches. This CDR3 contains 12 residues. The germline CDR1 and CDR2 sequences are SEHNR and FQNEAQ (reference sequence). CDR3 sequence (DNA): TGTGCCAGCAGCCTACCAGGGGGCGAGCAGTACTTC. It is translated as CASSLPGGEQYF.

This clonotype appeared a few times. CDR3 nucleotide sequence: TGTGCCAGCAGTTACACCGGACTAGCGGGGGAGAGAAACACCGGGGAGCTGTTTTTT. Translation: CASSYTGLAGERNTGELFF. The J gene is TRBJ2-2, the V gene TRBV6-5; 13 nucleotides agree with TRBD2. V shed 2 bases and J 2 bases; nucleotides not matched to a gene: 8. CDR3 length: 19 residues. Germline CDR1 reads MNHEY; CDR2 reads SVGAGI.

This clonotype was counted ten times or more. The chain couples TRBV20-1 to TRBJ1-1, with D possibly matching TRBD1 (6 bases). V lost 6 bases and J lost 7, with 24 bases in between. The CDR3 is 15 residues long. Germline loops: CDR1 DFQATT, CDR2 SNEGSKA (reference sequence). The CDR3 region has the DNA TGCAGTGCAATAGAACCGGGTGGACAGACTATTGAAGCTTTCTTT. Protein sequence: CSAIEPGGQTIEAFF.

This clonotype occurred many times. The chain employs TRBV6-2 or TRBV6-3 and TRBJ2-1; D is perhaps TRBD1 or TRBD2 (6 bases each). Trimming removed 8 bases from V and 4 bases from J, with 12 bases in between. The CDR3 extends over 13 amino acids. Germline V gene lookup returns CDR1 MNHEY and CDR2 SVGEGT. CDR3 residues: CASEGGMYNEQFF. The CDR3 nucleotides are TGTGCCAGCGAGGGGGGTATGTACAATGAGCAGTTCTTC.

The chain recombines TRBV18 with TRBJ2-5; D not resolved. The CDR3 length is 12 residues. Between the trimmed V and J ends, which lost 0 bases and 3 bases, there was a span of 2 bases. Germline V CDR1 and CDR2: KGHSH, LQKENI. CDR3 residues: CASSPPEETQYF. The CDR3 region has the DNA TGTGCCAGCTCACCACCGGAAGAGACCCAGTACTTC.

This clonotype was observed many times. Its ends do not fully match the called genes, so a read error is possible. This chain links TRBV14 with TRBJ2-7; no reliable D call. Germline assignment: CDR1 SGHDN and CDR2 FVKESK. CDR3 length: 16 amino acids. CDR3 DNA: TGTGCCAGCACCCAATCCAGCCTTGCGGACCCCTACGAGCAGTACTTC. Translated, it gives CASTQSSLADPYEQYF.

This clonotype was detected only a few times. This chain uses TRBV19 with TRBJ1-1; D perhaps matches TRBD1 (5 bases). The CDR3 is made up of 13 amino acids. V was cut by 11 bases and J by 5 bases, with 18 bases left in between. Germline V CDR1 and CDR2: LNHDA, SQIVND (reference sequence). The CDR3 loop is CAATRGGWTEAFF. The CDR3 region has the DNA TGTGCCGCCACCCGGGGGGGATGGACTGAAGCTTTCTTT.